This TCR beta chain emerged from a study of shared clonotypes between healthy human individuals. Broader study findings: The study's rarefaction showed incomplete sorted-subset sequencing despite large depth. Naive CD4 clonotypes overlapped across a handful of donors at around 4.7%.

With regard to this clone: Its antigen is as yet unknown.

The data were produced by immunoSEQ multiplex PCR, yet TCRdb's version contains in-frame clones alone and is incomplete. The data show 2 million or so clones, with approximately 95% seen just once and roughly 0.13% held by the top ten. The sequenced sample consisted of naive CD4+ T cells sorted from blood. Subset specified: CD45RA+ positively selected. This clonotype was sampled from a man aged 18 to 30 in good health.

In DNA form, the CDR3 reads TGTGCCAGCAGTCGTGGACTATCCTCGAGCTCCTACAATGAGCAGTTCTTC. It is translated as CASSRGLSSSSYNEQFF. V and J are TRBV2 and TRBJ2-1; tentatively, D is TRBD2 (6 bases). Germline loops: CDR1 SNHLY, CDR2 FYNNEI. Trimming shortened V by 5 bases and J by 0 bases, and 17 bases separated the two germline ends. This CDR3 spans 17 amino acids.